This is a list of T cell receptor beta chains from one sample in a study of response to subunit inactivated influenza vaccine. TCRdb re-derived calls from the RT-PCR reads in MiXCR, one entry per CDR3 protein. The sample has around 650,000 distinct CDR3 sequences; 15% to 17% are singletons. This specimen consisted of PBMCs from blood, obtained roughly 12 days after vaccination. Source of these receptors: a man aged 50-60 years who received an inactivated influenza vaccine. Each CDR3 is given with its conserved first and last residue. Each record gives: D gene, clone size, V gene, J gene, CDR3 DNA, CDR3 protein. A D gene is named only where the DNA matches it firmly. Clone size appears in some rows only: once, few, many, or a class for an expanded clone.

TRBD2	few	TRBV2	TRBJ2-7	TGTGCCAGCAGGCGGAAAGTGGCTAGCGGGATCAACGAGCAGTACTTC	CASRRKVASGINEQYF
NA	few	TRBV4-1	TRBJ1-5	TGCGCCAGCAGCCAAGTTTCAGAAGGGAATCAGCCCCAGCATTTT	CASSQVSEGNQPQHF
TRBD2	NA	TRBV6-2/TRBV6-3	TRBJ2-2	TGTGCCAGCAGTTTTGGACGGCTAGCGGGAATCGGGGAGCTGTTTTTT	CASSFGRLAGIGELFF
NA	NA	TRBV6-5	TRBJ2-3	TGTGCCAGCAGTTACTCCGACACAGATACGCAGTATTTT	CASSYSDTDTQYF
TRBD1	NA	TRBV5-1	TRBJ2-5	TGCGCCAGCACCCGGGACAGGGGCGGGAAGTACCAAGAGACCCAGTACTTC	CASTRDRGGKYQETQYF
NA	few	TRBV4-1	TRBJ2-1	TGCGCCAGCAGCCAAGAGGGACGCTCCTACAATGAGCAGTTCTTC	CASSQEGRSYNEQFF
TRBD2	many	TRBV10-3	TRBJ2-7	TGTGCCATCAGTGAAGGACTAGCGGAACACGAGCAGTACTTC	CAISEGLAEHEQYF
TRBD2	few	TRBV19	TRBJ2-7	TGTGCCAGTAGTATTGGAGCGCTAGCGGGGATTTACGAGCAGTACTTC	CASSIGALAGIYEQYF
NA	few	TRBV3-1	TRBJ1-4	TGTGCCAGCAGCCAAGCACAGGACGGTAATGAAAAACTGTTTTTT	CASSQAQDGNEKLFF
NA	few	TRBV7-2	TRBJ1-2	TGTGCCAGCAGCTTAGATGCGCGAACTAACTATGGCTACACCTTC	CASSLDARTNYGYTF
NA	NA	TRBV7-9	TRBJ2-3	TGTGCCAGCAGCTTCAACCAGGGGCCCACAGATACGCAGTATTTT	CASSFNQGPTDTQYF
TRBD2	few	TRBV7-9	TRBJ2-1	TGTGCCAGCAGCTCACTAGCGGGGGTAGGCAATGAGCAGTTCTTC	CASSSLAGVGNEQFF
TRBD1	few	TRBV5-1	TRBJ2-2	TGCGCCAGCAGTACAGGGGGCCTTTACACCGGGGAGCTGTTTTTT	CASSTGGLYTGELFF
TRBD2	few	TRBV27	TRBJ2-3	TGTGCCAGCAGTTTCGTTGGGATAGCGGGGGGGAAAGATACGCAGTATTTT	CASSFVGIAGGKDTQYF
TRBD1	few	TRBV4-3	TRBJ2-1	TGCGCCAGCAGGGACAGGGTTTCTGTGTACAATGAGCAGTTCTTC	CASRDRVSVYNEQFF
TRBD2	few	TRBV13	TRBJ2-5	TGTGCCAGCAGCTTAGGCCTGGGACTAGCGGATCAAGAGACCCAGTACTTC	CASSLGLGLADQETQYF
NA	few	TRBV5-1	TRBJ2-2	TGCGCCAGCAGCTTGGAGACAGTGAACACCGGGGAGCTGTTTTTT	CASSLETVNTGELFF
NA	NA	TRBV6-5	TRBJ2-2	TGTGCCAGCAGTTACGGGGGTGGGTTTGCCGGGGAGCTGTTTTTT	CASSYGGGFAGELFF
TRBD2	few	TRBV7-6	TRBJ2-1	TGTGCCAGCAGCTTAGGGGCTAGCGGAGGGTTCAATGAGCAGTTCTTC	CASSLGASGGFNEQFF
NA	NA	TRBV4-3	TRBJ2-7	TGCGCCAGCAGCCAAGATCACAGGGACCACGAGCAGTACTTC	CASSQDHRDHEQYF
TRBD1	NA	TRBV11-2	TRBJ2-7	TGTGCCAGCACCAAAGACAGGGGCCAGGGGAGCGAGCAGTACTTC	CASTKDRGQGSEQYF
NA	NA	TRBV20-1	TRBJ1-6	TGCAGTGCTATCCCAGGGGAAACCTATAATTCACCCCTCCACTTT	CSAIPGETYNSPLHF
NA	NA	TRBV5-6	TRBJ2-7	TGTGCCAGCAGCTCACTAATTCAGGGCTACGAGCAGTACTTC	CASSSLIQGYEQYF
NA	many	TRBV2	TRBJ2-7	TGTGCCAGCAGTGAAGGCGGGTTGCCCTACGAGCAGTACTTC	CASSEGGLPYEQYF
NA	NA	TRBV10-3	TRBJ2-7	TGTGCCATCAGTGAGTCTCCCAGTAACTACGAGCAGTACTTC	CAISESPSNYEQYF
NA	NA	TRBV7-9	TRBJ2-3	TGTGCCAGCAGCTTAGTGGTGGCTAGCACAGATACGCAGTATTTT	CASSLVVASTDTQYF
NA	many	TRBV5-6	TRBJ2-5	TGTGCCAGCAGCGGGGAGGAGGGCCCCCAAGAGACCCAGTACTTC	CASSGEEGPQETQYF
TRBD1	few	TRBV7-2	TRBJ1-1	TGTGCCAGCAGCACACAGGGGGGAAGGACTGAAGCTTTCTTT	CASSTQGGRTEAFF
TRBD1	NA	TRBV18	TRBJ2-3	TGTGCCACCGCACGCGAACGACAGGGCGCAGATACGCAGTATTTT	CATARERQGADTQYF
NA	NA	TRBV4-1	TRBJ2-3	TGCGCCAGCAGCCAATCCGAGGGGTCTTTCCCCCGTGGAGATACGCAGTATTTT	CASSQSEGSFPRGDTQYF
NA	NA	TRBV11-2	TRBJ2-7	TGTGCCAGCAGCTCCCCAGGGAGCGAGCAGTACTTC	CASSSPGSEQYF
NA	NA	TRBV6-1	TRBJ1-1	TGTGCCAGCGGCAAAGGGGAAGGGGGGCCGAACACTGAAGCTTTCTTT	CASGKGEGGPNTEAFF
TRBD2	few	TRBV4-3	TRBJ2-5	TGCGCCAGCAGCCAAGACCTAGCGGGGGCCTTCCAAGAGACCCAGTACTTC	CASSQDLAGAFQETQYF
TRBD1	many	TRBV12-3/TRBV12-4	TRBJ2-7	TGTGCCAGCAGTTTAGGCGACAGGGGGCTGTACGAGCAGTACTTC	CASSLGDRGLYEQYF
TRBD2	few	TRBV15	TRBJ2-3	TGTGCCACCAGCAGCCGGGGGGGAGATACGCAGTATTTT	CATSSRGGDTQYF
NA	few	TRBV15	TRBJ1-5	TGTGCCACCAGCAGAGGTGGGGTTTTGCAGCCCCAGCATTTT	CATSRGGVLQPQHF
TRBD2	NA	TRBV5-1	TRBJ2-1	TGCGCCAGCAGCCCGACTAGCGGGAAAAGGGATGAGCAGTTCTTC	CASSPTSGKRDEQFF
NA	NA	TRBV11-2	TRBJ2-7	TGTGCCAGCAGCTTAGGGGCTGTCAGGGCCTACGAGCAGTACTTC	CASSLGAVRAYEQYF
TRBD2	NA	TRBV7-2	TRBJ2-7	TGTGCCAGCAGCTCGACTAGCGGGAACATCTACGAGCAGTACTTC	CASSSTSGNIYEQYF
TRBD1	few	TRBV15	TRBJ2-3	TGTGCCACCAGCAGCAGACAGGGGCCGCCAGATACGCAGTATTTT	CATSSRQGPPDTQYF
NA	few	TRBV25-1	TRBJ1-1	TGTGCCAGCAGTGTGAGCTACGGGACTGAAGCTTTCTTT	CASSVSYGTEAFF
NA	few	TRBV6-5	TRBJ1-1	TGTGCCAGCAGTTACGGGTCGTCCCGCACTGAAGCTTTCTTT	CASSYGSSRTEAFF
NA	many	TRBV7-2	TRBJ2-7	TGTGCCAGCAGTTTAACTGGGCCCTACGAGCAGTACTTC	CASSLTGPYEQYF
TRBD1	NA	TRBV28	TRBJ2-7	TGTGCCAGCAGTTTATTCGAGCGGACAGGGGGGTCCTACGAGCAGTACTTC	CASSLFERTGGSYEQYF
NA	few	TRBV3-1	TRBJ1-3	TGTGCCAGCAGCCGGCTACAGGGAGGTGGAAACACCATATATTTT	CASSRLQGGGNTIYF
TRBD2	NA	TRBV3-1	TRBJ2-2	TGTGCCAGCAGCCAATTGGGGCGGGAGGCTTTCACCGGGGAGCTGTTTTTT	CASSQLGREAFTGELFF
TRBD1	few	TRBV5-1	TRBJ2-2	TGCGCCAGCAGCTTGAAAACGGGACAGGGGGCACGCTGGGGCACCGGGGAGCTGTTTTTT	CASSLKTGQGARWGTGELFF
TRBD2	NA	TRBV6-2/TRBV6-3	TRBJ2-1	TGTGCCAGCAGCGGTCCCGGGACTAGCGGGAGTCGGAGACCCAACAATGAGCAGTTCTTC	CASSGPGTSGSRRPNNEQFF
NA	NA	TRBV20-1	TRBJ2-7	TGCAGTGCTAGACAGGGCCTGTCCTACGAGCAGTACTTC	CSARQGLSYEQYF
TRBD1	few	TRBV12-3/TRBV12-4	TRBJ2-5	TGTGCCAGCAGTTCGATACAGGGGGCGCCGAAAGAGACCCAGTACTTC	CASSSIQGAPKETQYF
TRBD2	many	TRBV6-1	TRBJ2-3	TGTGCCAGCAGTCCATATTTGGTCAGCGGGAGAAACACAGATACGCAGTATTTT	CASSPYLVSGRNTDTQYF
TRBD2	few	TRBV7-6	TRBJ2-3	TGTGCCAGCAGCCTCACAAACTCCGGGACTAGCAACACAGATACGCAGTATTTT	CASSLTNSGTSNTDTQYF
TRBD1	once	TRBV28	TRBJ2-7	TGTGCCAGCAGTCCAACCCGACGGGACAGGGGATACGAGCAGTACTTC	CASSPTRRDRGYEQYF
NA	few	TRBV14	TRBJ2-1	TGTGCCAGCAGCCAATCCGACAGTCTCAATGAGCAGTTCTTC	CASSQSDSLNEQFF